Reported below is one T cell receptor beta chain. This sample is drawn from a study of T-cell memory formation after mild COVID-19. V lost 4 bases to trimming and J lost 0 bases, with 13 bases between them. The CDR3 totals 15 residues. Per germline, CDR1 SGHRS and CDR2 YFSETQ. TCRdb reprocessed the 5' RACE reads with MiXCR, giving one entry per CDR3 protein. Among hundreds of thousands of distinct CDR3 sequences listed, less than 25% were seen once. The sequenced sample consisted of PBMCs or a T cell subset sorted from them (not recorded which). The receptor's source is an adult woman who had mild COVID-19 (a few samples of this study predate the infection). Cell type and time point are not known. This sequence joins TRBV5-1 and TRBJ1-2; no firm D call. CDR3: CASSPSNNANYGYTF. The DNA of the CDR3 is TGCGCCAGCAGCCCCTCAAATAACGCTAACTATGGCTACACCTTC. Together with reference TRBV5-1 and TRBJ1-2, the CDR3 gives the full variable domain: KAGVTQTPRYLIKTRGQQVTLSCSPISGHRSVSWYQQTPGQGLQFLFEYFSETQRNKGNFPGRFSGRQFSNSRSEMNVSTLELGDSALYLCASSPSNNANYGYTFGSGTRLTVV.